This T cell receptor gamma chain was sequenced during a study of Vδ1+ human thymocytes. Concerning this clone: The antigen is unknown. The same CDR3 also results from other DNA sequences found in this sample.

Vdelta1+ thymocyte sorts reached between 98% and 99.6% purity. The study's findings and limits: Unlike peripheral blood Vdelta1+ controls, thymic delta-chain sequences included approximately 20% Vdelta2 and few Vdelta3. Highly polyclonal TRG and TRD repertoires with Gaussian CDR3 length distributions appeared in thymus.

Extracted RNA was reverse transcribed into cDNA. Multiplex PCR used pooled V-gene forward primers and a constant-region reverse primer to amplify CDR3s. TCRdb reprocessed the multiplex PCR reads using CATT. The table shows approximately 20,000 gamma-chain clones, with roughly an eighth occurring only once. With V trimmed by 5 bases and J by 0 bases, 3 bases remained unmatched. This CDR3 is built from 14 residues. Germline loops: CDR1 VENAVY, CDR2 YDSYNSRV. The chain couples TRGV8 to TRGJP2. The source of this sequence is a child under two years old who had congenital heart surgery. What was sequenced was Vdelta1+ gamma-delta thymocytes from the thymus. Subset specified: FACS-sorted CD3+ TCRalphabeta- TCRVdelta1+ TCRVdelta2- thymocytes. CDR3 bases: TGTGCCACCTGGGCCAATAGTAGTGATTGGATCAAGACGTTT. It translates to CATWANSSDWIKTF.